This T cell receptor beta chain was sequenced for a study of blood T cell repertoires in COVID-19. Study-wide background: PBMCs, B-cell-depleted T cells, or T cells provided the cDNA or gDNA that made up the material.

The CDR3 consists of 17 residues. V was trimmed by 3 bases and J by 5 bases, leaving 21 bases between them. Germline CDR1 is SEHNR and CDR2 is FQNEAQ (reference sequence). Assay used: immunoSEQ multiplex PCR; TCRdb lists only in-frame clones, some missing. The table shows 110,000 or so clones, with 81% occurring only once. The sequencing sample was made of peripheral blood. The V gene is TRBV7-9, the J gene TRBJ2-3; the D gene is possibly TRBD2 (6 bases). The TCR originated in a man between 45 and 60 years old with acute or convalescent COVID-19. The CDR3 loop reads CASSFSGLLIPQDTQYF. Written as DNA, the CDR3 is TGTGCCAGCAGCTTCTCGGGACTCCTTATCCCCCAAGATACGCAGTATTTT. Combining the CDR3 with reference TRBV7-9 and TRBJ2-3 gives the whole variable domain DTGVSQNPRHKITKRGQNVTFRCDPISEHNRLYWYRQTLGQGPEFLTYFQNEAQLEKSRLLSDRFSAERPKGSFSTLEIQRTEQGDSAMYLCASSFSGLLIPQDTQYFGPGTRLTVL.